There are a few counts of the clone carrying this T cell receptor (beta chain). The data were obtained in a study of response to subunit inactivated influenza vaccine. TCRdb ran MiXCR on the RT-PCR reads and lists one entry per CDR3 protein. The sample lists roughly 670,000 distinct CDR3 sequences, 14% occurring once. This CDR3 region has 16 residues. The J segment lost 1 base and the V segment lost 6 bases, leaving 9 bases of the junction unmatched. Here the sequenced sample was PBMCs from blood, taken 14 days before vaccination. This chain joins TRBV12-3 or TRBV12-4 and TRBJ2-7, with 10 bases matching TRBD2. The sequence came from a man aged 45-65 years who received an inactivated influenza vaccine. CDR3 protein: CASSRPTSGFSYEQYF. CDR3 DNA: TGTGCCAGCAGCCGACCGACTAGCGGGTTTTCCTACGAGCAGTACTTC.